The 31 T cell receptor beta chains below all came from one sample that was sequenced in a study of T-cell reconstitution after alpha-beta-depleted transplantation in children. The TCRbeta library was prepared with unique molecular identifiers. TCRdb reprocessed the PCR reads via MiXCR and lists one record per CDR3 protein. The repertoire holds 400,000 to 550,000 distinct CDR3 sequences, roughly a tenth seen once, with 2% in the top ten. This specimen consisted of PBMCs, obtained before TCRalphabeta/CD19-depleted stem cell transplant. All receptors come from a child aged 2-15 years with inherited bone marrow failure, due to receive a stem cell transplant.

At least ten counts were recorded for this clonotype. V gene TRBV20-1 combines with J gene TRBJ1-6; D unresolved. The CDR3 is 14 amino acids. V gave up 3 bases and J gave up 0 bases, with 6 bases separating them. CDR1 and CDR2 (germline): DFQATT, SNEGSKA (reference sequence). The CDR3 sequence is CSARESSYNSPLHF. CDR3 nucleotide sequence: TGCAGTGCTAGGGAGAGCTCCTATAATTCACCCCTCCACTTT.

This clonotype was detected many times. The gene calls are TRBV7-8 and TRBJ2-7, with D possibly matching TRBD2 (5 bases). This CDR3 region has 16 residues. The germline V gene has CDR1 SGHVS and CDR2 FQNEAQ. V was shortened by 0 bases and J by 2 bases, with 14 bases between the two germline ends. CDR3 coding DNA: TGTGCCAGCAGCTTAGCGCTAATGAGGGTTCCCTACGAGCAGTACTTC. It specifies CASSLALMRVPYEQYF.

This clonotype was seen only a few times. The CDR3 coding sequence is TGCAGCGTTGCCGGATACTATGGCTACACCTTC. Its protein is CSVAGYYGYTF. The genes are TRBV29-1 and TRBJ1-2; D call uncertain. The CDR3 is made up of 11 amino acids. Germline V gene lookup returns CDR1 SQVTM and CDR2 ANQGSEA. The V and J ends lost 4 bases and 3 bases respectively, with 6 bases between them. Full variable domain (outside the CDR3, taken from reference TRBV29-1 and TRBJ1-2): SAVISQKPSRDICQRGTSLTIQCQVDSQVTMMFWYRQQPGQSLTLIATANQGSEATYESGFVIDKFPISRPNLTFSTLTVSNMSPEDSSIYLCSVAGYYGYTFGSGTRLTVV.

The chain carries TRBV6-2 or TRBV6-3 and TRBJ1-1; D gene ambiguous. V was clipped by 2 bases and J by 4 bases, with 5 bases between them. The CDR3 runs to 12 residues. Germline V gene lookup returns CDR1 MNHEY and CDR2 SVGEGT. The CDR3, as DNA: TGTGCCAGCAGTTACCCGTCCACTGAAGCTTTCTTT. Translation: CASSYPSTEAFF.

This clonotype was seen at least ten times. V gene TRBV4-3 combines with J gene TRBJ2-1; D unclear. The ends were cut back, 0 bases at V and 12 bases at J, with 12 bases in the middle. The CDR3 is made up of 13 amino acids. Germline assignment: CDR1 LGHNA and CDR2 YSLEER. CDR3 bases: TGCGCCAGCAGCCAAGAGGCAGAAGGAGTGCAGTTCTTC. Amino acids: CASSQEAEGVQFF.

Comment on this clonotype: This may be a read error: a much more frequent sequence differs by one nucleotide. This chain connects TRBV20-1 to TRBJ2-1; 9 nucleotides align to TRBD2. Germline V gene data show CDR1 as DFQATT and CDR2 as SNEGSKA (reference sequence). The CDR3 has 13 amino acids. V was pared by 5 bases and J by 11 bases, with 10 bases of the junction left unmatched. CDR3 bases: TGCAGTGCTCGTAGCGGGAGTCATAATCAGCAGTTCTTC. Protein sequence: CSARSGSHNQQFF.

This clonotype has at least ten counts. This CDR3 reads CSVETGNPYEQYF. The CDR3 region has the DNA TGCAGCGTTGAAACAGGGAACCCCTACGAGCAGTACTTC. This chain connects TRBV29-1 to TRBJ2-7, with D tentatively TRBD1 (6 bases). The CDR3 totals 13 residues. Trimming took off 2 bases at V and 2 bases at J, with 10 bases between the two ends. CDR1 and CDR2 from the germline V gene are SQVTM and ANQGSEA.

This clonotype was seen at least ten times. DNA for the CDR3: TGTGCCAGCAGCTTACGATCTGTCCAATGGGGCTCGCCTAATGAAAAACTGTTTTTT. It specifies CASSLRSVQWGSPNEKLFF. This chain links TRBV11-1 with TRBJ1-4; tentatively, D is TRBD1 (5 bases). Germline CDR1 SGHAT, CDR2 FQDESV (reference sequence). This CDR3 is built from 19 residues. V shed 2 bases and J shed 3 bases, with 22 bases lying between them.

Worth noting for this clonotype: At one end, the junction sequence differs from germline, possibly due to a read error. The genes are TRBV27 and TRBJ2-1; TRBD2 aligns across 8 bases. This CDR3 has 21 amino acids. CDR1 MNHEY and CDR2 SMNVEV come from the germline V gene (reference sequence). The CDR3 here is CASSLGWFGQAGVGSYNGQFF. The DNA of the CDR3 is TGTGCCAGCAGTTTGGGTTGGTTTGGACAAGCGGGAGTGGGGTCCTACAATGGGCAGTTCTTC.

At least ten counts were recorded for this clonotype. The chain is built from TRBV6-1 and TRBJ2-7; possibly TRBD1 for D (5 bases). This CDR3 spans 14 amino acids. The V gene lost 6 bases and the J gene lost 5 bases, with 17 bases spanning the gap. Germline-derived CDR1 and CDR2 are MNHNS and SASEGT. The CDR3 loop reads CASRLTVDNDEQYF. DNA for the CDR3: TGTGCCAGCAGACTCACAGTGGACAACGACGAGCAGTACTTC.

The table lists this clonotype with many counts. The gene calls are TRBV4-2 and TRBJ2-1; TRBD1 or TRBD2 may be the D gene (5 bases each). CDR3 length: 15 amino acids. Germline V gene data show CDR1 as LGHNA and CDR2 as YNFKEQ. V dropped 1 base and J dropped 4 bases, with 11 bases sitting between them. The CDR3 here is CASSQARDEYNEQFF. CDR3 coding DNA: TGTGCCAGCAGCCAAGCTCGGGACGAGTACAATGAGCAGTTCTTC.

This clonotype was seen many times. This rearrangement joins TRBV27 to TRBJ2-1; D remains ambiguous. The germline V gene encodes CDR1 MNHEY and CDR2 SMNVEV (reference sequence). V gave up 8 bases and J gave up 0 bases, with 8 bases separating them. The CDR3 runs 13 residues. The CDR3 is CASSLSSYNEQFF. Here the CDR3 DNA reads TGTGCCAGCTCACTGAGCTCCTACAATGAGCAGTTCTTC.

This chain uses TRBV7-6 with TRBJ2-7; D is tentatively TRBD1 or TRBD2 (5 bases each). With 6 bases removed from V and 5 bases from J, the gap between germline ends came to 20 bases. Germline V CDR1 and CDR2: SGHVS, FNYEAQ. This CDR3 spans 15 amino acids. The CDR3 nucleotides are TGTGCCAGCAGTTCAGACTGGGGCCCACTAGACGAGCAGTACTTC. Protein: CASSSDWGPLDEQYF.

This clonotype showed up many times. V and J are TRBV10-3 and TRBJ2-3, with 13 bases matching TRBD2. Germline V gene data show CDR1 as ENHRY and CDR2 as SYGVKD. The CDR3 contains 16 residues. Germline trimming cut 5 bases from V and 5 bases from J; bases unmatched to any gene: 7. CDR3 sequence reads: CAISPPGLAGRDTQYF. Here the CDR3 DNA reads TGTGCCATCAGTCCCCCGGGACTAGCGGGAAGAGATACGCAGTATTTT.

CDR3 nucleotide sequence: TGTGCCAGCAGCCTTAATAGGCCCTACGAGCAGTACTTC. Protein: CASSLNRPYEQYF. The chain carries TRBV11-2 and TRBJ2-7; D remains unclear. This CDR3 has 13 residues. Trimming removed 5 bases at V and 2 bases at J, with 10 bases between. Germline V gene lookup returns CDR1 SGHAT and CDR2 FQNNGV.

This clonotype was counted at least ten times. This chain connects TRBV6-2 or TRBV6-3 to TRBJ2-7, with TRBD1 identical over 9 bases. Germline lookup yields CDR1 MNHEY and CDR2 SVGEGT. Trimming cost V 6 bases and J 2 bases; bases outside gene matches: 11. The CDR3 covers 16 residues. The CDR3 spells CASRPTTGGKPYEQYF. CDR3 bases: TGTGCCAGCAGGCCTACGACAGGGGGAAAACCCTACGAGCAGTACTTC.

This clonotype was counted only a few times. This chain uses TRBV6-1 with TRBJ1-2; D perhaps matches TRBD1 (5 bases). V was cut by 6 bases and J by 4 bases, with 18 bases left in between. The CDR3 spans 15 residues. Germline V gene lookup returns CDR1 MNHNS and CDR2 SASEGT. The CDR3 sequence: CASSTRTPALYGYTF. CDR3 nucleotides: TGTGCCAGCAGCACCAGGACACCGGCCCTCTATGGCTACACCTTC.

In its sample, this clonotype was seen a few times. This sequence joins TRBV20-1 and TRBJ2-1; 8 positions agree with TRBD2. J lost 3 bases, V lost 3 bases, and 7 bases had no gene match. This CDR3 has 15 residues. Germline V gene data show CDR1 as DFQATT and CDR2 as SNEGSKA (reference sequence). This chain's CDR3 is CSASRGLGLYNEQFF. The DNA for the CDR3 is TGCAGTGCTAGCCGGGGACTAGGACTCTACAATGAGCAGTTCTTC.

This clonotype was seen ten or more times. The rearrangement joins TRBV5-1 to TRBJ2-2, with 8 bases matching TRBD1. The CDR3 sequence is 18 residues long. The germline gives CDR1 SGHRS, CDR2 YFSETQ. The J segment lost 5 bases and the V segment lost 4 bases, leaving 16 bases of the junction unmatched. The CDR3 DNA follows: TGCGCCAGCAGCCGAACCATAAACCCCAGACAGGGGACCGGGGAGCTGTTTTTT. Protein: CASSRTINPRQGTGELFF.

This clonotype showed up many times. This chain connects TRBV27 to TRBJ2-7; 12 bases match TRBD2. Germline trimming cut 5 bases from V and 6 bases from J; bases unmatched to any gene: 5. The CDR3 loop spans 14 amino acids. Germline V gene data show CDR1 as MNHEY and CDR2 as SMNVEV (reference sequence). The CDR3 nucleotides are TGTGCCAGCAGTAGCAGACTAGCGGGAGTCGAGCAGTACTTC. Its protein product is CASSSRLAGVEQYF.

This clonotype has at least ten counts. The V call is TRBV4-3, the J call TRBJ2-7; possible D gene TRBD1, 5 bases. V dropped 1 base and J dropped 5 bases, with 15 bases sitting between them. Germline lookup yields CDR1 LGHNA and CDR2 YSLEER. This CDR3 has 15 amino acids. The CDR3 DNA is TGCGCCAGCAGCCAAGGGTTGGGCAGGGCGAACGAGCAGTACTTC. The encoded protein is CASSQGLGRANEQYF.

As concerns this clonotype: One base away lies a much larger clone, so this may be a sequencing read error. The chain uses TRBV25-1 and TRBJ2-5; TRBD2 matches at 11 bases. J was trimmed by 4 bases and V by 4 bases; bases with no gene match: 5. This CDR3 has 15 residues. CDR1 is MGHDK and CDR2 is SYGVNS in the germline V gene. CDR3 sequence: CASSVAGGCGETQYF. For the CDR3, the DNA is TGTGCCAGCAGTGTAGCGGGAGGGTGTGGAGAGACCCAGTACTTC.

This clonotype has just a few counts. V is TRBV5-5 and J is TRBJ1-1; D is unclear. Deletions cut 4 bases from V and 2 bases from J, with 9 bases between. The germline V gene has CDR1 SGHKS and CDR2 YYEKEE (reference sequence). The CDR3 has 13 amino acids. The CDR3 region is CASSASRNTEAFF. The CDR3 DNA follows: TGTGCCAGCAGCGCCTCTAGAAACACTGAAGCTTTCTTT. The variable domain in full, with the rest retrieved from reference TRBV5-5 and TRBJ1-1, is DAGVTQSPTHLIKTRGQQVTLRCSPISGHKSVSWYQQVLGQGPQFIFQYYEKEERGRGNFPDRFSARQFPNYSSELNVNALLLGDSALYLCASSASRNTEAFFGQGTRLTVV.

This chain joins TRBV28 and TRBJ2-7, with 13 nucleotides matching TRBD2. This CDR3 region has 14 residues. Germline V gene lookup returns CDR1 MDHEN and CDR2 SYDVKM. The junction had 3 bases not matched to a gene; V was cut back by 6 bases and J by 4 bases. CDR3 protein: CASSGTSGIYEQYF. The CDR3 DNA reads TGTGCCAGCAGCGGGACTAGCGGGATATACGAGCAGTACTTC. Complete variable domain (other parts from reference TRBV28 and TRBJ2-7): DVKVTQSSRYLVKRTGEKVFLECVQDMDHENMFWYRQDPGLGLRLIYFSYDVKMKEKGDIPEGYSVSREKKERFSLILESASTNQTSMYLCASSGTSGIYEQYFGPGTRLTVT.

Points on this clonotype: One base away lies a much larger clone, so this may be a sequencing read error. This chain joins TRBV7-9 and TRBJ1-2; D perhaps matches TRBD1 (5 bases). This CDR3 contains 13 residues. Germline CDR1 and CDR2: SEHNR and FQNEAQ (reference sequence). CDR3 region: CVSSATELYGYTF. The CDR3 coding sequence is TGTGTCAGCTCGGCGACAGAACTTTACGGCTACACCTTC. The entire variable domain, with the rest obtained from reference TRBV7-9 and TRBJ1-2, is as follows: DTGVSQNPRHKITKRGQNVTFRCDPISEHNRLYWYRQTLGQGPEFLTYFQNEAQLEKSRLLSDRFSAERPKGSFSTLEIQRTEQGDSAMYLCVSSATELYGYTFGSGTRLTVV.

V is TRBV20-1 and J is TRBJ2-7; no clear D. Germline V CDR1 and CDR2: DFQATT, SNEGSKA (reference sequence). The ends were cut back, 8 bases at V and 3 bases at J, with 17 bases in the middle. The CDR3 contains 13 residues. This CDR3 is CSHQSPRDYEQYF. CDR3 sequence (DNA): TGCAGTCACCAATCCCCAAGGGACTACGAGCAGTACTTC.

This clonotype was observed many times. The chain combines TRBV19 with TRBJ2-4; D is possibly TRBD1 (6 bases). Germline assignment: CDR1 LNHDA and CDR2 SQIVND (reference sequence). V shed 4 bases and J shed 8 bases, with 18 bases lying between them. This CDR3 has 15 amino acids. The CDR3 loop is CASSSLGASMDIQYF. DNA of the CDR3: TGTGCCAGTAGTAGTCTGGGGGCCTCGATGGACATTCAGTACTTC.

J is TRBJ2-1 and V is TRBV4-3, with a possible D match to TRBD2 (5 bases). With 0 bases removed from V and 0 bases from J, the gap between germline ends came to 12 bases. The CDR3 is 17 amino acids. CDR1 is LGHNA, CDR2 YSLEER, per germline. This chain's CDR3 is CASSQDKFRDSYNEQFF. CDR3 DNA: TGCGCCAGCAGCCAAGATAAGTTTCGGGACTCCTACAATGAGCAGTTCTTC.

This clonotype was detected a few times. The rearrangement links TRBV27 to TRBJ2-3, with D unresolved. The CDR3 has 14 amino acids. Germline V gene lookup returns CDR1 MNHEY and CDR2 SMNVEV (reference sequence). V was clipped by 1 base and J by 0 bases, with 5 bases between them. Here the CDR3 DNA reads TGTGCCAGCAGTTTATACGTTAGCACAGATACGCAGTATTTT. Translation gives CASSLYVSTDTQYF.

This clonotype was observed a handful of times. The chain couples TRBV29-1 to TRBJ2-7; 8 bases fit TRBD1. This CDR3 has 16 residues. CDR1 and CDR2 (germline): SQVTM, ANQGSEA. J was trimmed by 2 bases and V by 7 bases; bases with no gene match: 16. CDR3 DNA: TGCAGCGCTATTAGTTACCCGGGACAGGCTGCCTACGAGCAGTACTTC. Translation gives CSAISYPGQAAYEQYF.

This clonotype was picked up many times. The chain carries TRBV7-8 and TRBJ2-2; D perhaps matches TRBD1 (5 bases). Germline CDR1 is SGHVS and CDR2 is FQNEAQ. Trimming cost V 1 base and J 1 base, with 10 bases left between them. The CDR3 length is 16 residues. The chain's CDR3 is CASSLVSQGNTGELFF. In nucleotides, the CDR3 is TGTGCCAGCAGCTTAGTGTCCCAGGGGAACACCGGGGAGCTGTTTTTT.